This TCR beta chain came from a study of T cells in Graves' hyperthyroidism and ophthalmopathy. About the study: Upon initial diagnosis and before any treatment, peripheral blood was collected.

Regarding this clonotype: Its antigen is unidentified.

Duration under 3 months, a NOSPECS grade of at least 4, and a Clinical Activity Score of at least 3 characterized the ophthalmopathy patients. Diagnosis relied on clinical symptoms, serum thyroxine and TRAb, thyroid ultrasound and orbital computed tomography. From RNA transcripts, TCR beta CDR3 regions were amplified. An initial round of RT-PCR targeting the TCR CDR3 relied on the HTBI primer set. A single record per CDR3 protein comes from TCRdb applying MiXCR to the multiplex PCR reads. The sample lists about 250,000 distinct CDR3 sequences; approximately 23% were seen once. General observations from the study: The blood repertoire included most of the expanded thyroid clonotypes above 0.001.

This TCR was recovered from a man aged 30 to 45 with Graves' ophthalmopathy. The sequencing sample was made of blood.

The CDR3 spells CAISESMVGTVQYSGNTIYF. The CDR3 coding sequence is TGTGCCATCAGTGAGTCGATGGTGGGAACAGTCCAATACTCTGGAAACACCATATATTTT. This chain links TRBV10-3 with TRBJ1-3; D is undetermined. CDR3 length equals 20 residues. Germline values: CDR1 ENHRY, CDR2 SYGVKD. V shed 0 bases and J shed 0 bases, with 21 bases lying between them.